A single sample gave rise to the 20 T cell receptor beta chains below, sequenced in a study of identical twins (dated by TCRdb to the mid-2010s). Library construction relied on 5' RACE. The data were produced on an Illumina HiSeq 2000. The public reads were reprocessed in TCRdb via fastp at Q25 and MiXCR, keeping in-frame beta chains. Every CDR3 protein is listed once, alongside the most common genes and DNA of its rows. This sample holds approximately 300,000 distinct CDR3 sequences; just under 9.5% were observed only once. The ten biggest clones cover under 7.5% of the sample. The same specimen was also included in a second study, on yellow fever vaccine responses in identical twins.

The source material was CD8+ T cells sorted from blood. These receptors were taken from a woman younger than 35 in good health.

The chain combines TRBV5-1 with TRBJ2-7; D may be TRBD1 or TRBD2 (6 bases each). The germline CDR1 and CDR2 sequences are SGHRS and YFSETQ. The CDR3 length is 16 residues. The V and J ends lost 7 bases and 3 bases respectively, with 23 bases between them. The CDR3 loop reads CASRAPGGGPHYEQYF. The CDR3 DNA follows: TGCGCCAGCCGGGCGCCCGGAGGGGGGCCCCACTACGAGCAGTACTTC. Complete variable domain (other parts from reference TRBV5-1 and TRBJ2-7): KAGVTQTPRYLIKTRGQQVTLSCSPISGHRSVSWYQQTPGQGLQFLFEYFSETQRNKGNFPGRFSGRQFSNSRSEMNVSTLELGDSALYLCASRAPGGGPHYEQYFGPGTRLTVT.

A remark on this clonotype: A junction end diverges from the germline sequence, so it may reflect a read error. V gene TRBV29-1 combines with J gene TRBJ2-5; D perhaps matches TRBD1 (6 bases). From germline, CDR1 is SQVTM and CDR2 ANQGSEA. There are 15 residues in the CDR3. DNA of the CDR3: TGCAGCGTTGAAATAGCAGGGGAGTTAGGAGAGACCAAGTACTTC. It codes for CSVEIAGELGETKYF.

This clonotype was picked up a small number of times. The chain carries TRBV29-1 and TRBJ2-5, with D uncertain. Germline CDR1 is SQVTM and CDR2 is ANQGSEA. V was trimmed by 7 bases and J by 4 bases, leaving 22 bases between them. The CDR3 totals 15 residues. In nucleotides, the CDR3 is TGCAGCGCCTGGAGTTGGGAAGAAGAGCTAGAGACCCAGTACTTC. Protein product: CSAWSWEEELETQYF. Variable domain in full (rest from reference TRBV29-1 and TRBJ2-5): SAVISQKPSRDICQRGTSLTIQCQVDSQVTMMFWYRQQPGQSLTLIATANQGSEATYESGFVIDKFPISRPNLTFSTLTVSNMSPEDSSIYLCSAWSWEEELETQYFGPGTRLLVL.

V is TRBV30 and J is TRBJ2-7; 7 bases match TRBD1. The V and J ends lost 1 base and 2 bases, in that order; junction bases with no gene match: 5. This CDR3 contains 14 residues. Germline CDR1 reads GTSNPN; CDR2 reads SVGIG (reference sequence). The CDR3 protein is CAWSAGQEPYEQYF. CDR3 DNA: TGTGCCTGGAGTGCCGGACAGGAACCCTACGAGCAGTACTTC.

At least ten counts were recorded for this clonotype. V gene TRBV28 combines with J gene TRBJ1-1; the D gene is possibly TRBD1 (5 bases). Per germline, CDR1 MDHEN and CDR2 SYDVKM. The V end was cut by 6 bases, the J end by 3 bases, with 17 bases between. The CDR3 runs 15 residues. The CDR3 nucleotides are TGTGCCAGCAGGCCCCCCTGGGGGGTCGACACTGAAGCTTTCTTT. Amino acid sequence: CASRPPWGVDTEAFF.

This clonotype came up many times. The V and J genes are TRBV4-3 and TRBJ2-1; D is ambiguous. Germline CDR1 and CDR2: LGHNA and YSLEER. The V end was cut by 2 bases, the J end by 3 bases, with 5 bases between. The CDR3 spans 13 residues. CDR3 region: CASSQNLYNEQFF. Here the CDR3 DNA reads TGCGCCAGCAGCCAAAACCTCTACAATGAGCAGTTCTTC.

This clonotype occurred many times. J is TRBJ2-1 and V is TRBV5-1, with no clear D. From germline, CDR1 is SGHRS and CDR2 YFSETQ. V lost 1 base, J lost 4 bases, and 6 bases lay in between. This CDR3 has 13 residues. CDR3 loop: CASSLSPYNEQFF. Written as DNA, the CDR3 is TGCGCCAGCAGCTTGTCCCCATACAATGAGCAGTTCTTC. The whole variable domain, filled in from reference TRBV5-1 and TRBJ2-1, reads KAGVTQTPRYLIKTRGQQVTLSCSPISGHRSVSWYQQTPGQGLQFLFEYFSETQRNKGNFPGRFSGRQFSNSRSEMNVSTLELGDSALYLCASSLSPYNEQFFGPGTRLTVL.

This clonotype was seen many times. The gene calls are TRBV7-2 and TRBJ2-7; possible D gene TRBD2, 5 bases. The CDR3 consists of 14 residues. Per the germline V gene, CDR1 is SGHTA and CDR2 is FQGNSA. The ends were cut back, 3 bases at V and 4 bases at J, with 13 bases in the middle. The CDR3 sequence is CASSLFPDSYEQYF. CDR3 sequence (DNA): TGTGCCAGCAGCTTGTTTCCGGACTCATACGAGCAGTACTTC.

The J gene is TRBJ2-1, the V gene TRBV20-1; 13 nucleotides line up with TRBD2. Looked up from germline, CDR1 is DFQATT and CDR2 is SNEGSKA (reference sequence). This CDR3 spans 17 amino acids. J lost 7 bases, V lost 0 bases, and 9 bases had no gene match. CDR3 loop: CSARDTRTSGSNNEQFF. For the CDR3, the DNA is TGCAGTGCTAGAGATACCCGGACTAGCGGGAGTAATAATGAGCAGTTCTTC.

This clonotype has more than one count but fewer than ten. This rearrangement joins TRBV5-6 to TRBJ2-2; TRBD2 matches at 9 bases. The germline V gene has CDR1 SGHDT and CDR2 YYEEEE. V gave up 4 bases and J gave up 7 bases; unmatched junction bases: 11. The CDR3 consists of 16 residues. In DNA, the CDR3 is TGTGCCAGCAGCACTGGCGGGACTAGCTATGTCGGGGAGCTGTTTTTT. Its protein is CASSTGGTSYVGELFF.

The chain combines TRBV7-9 with TRBJ1-6; D is uncertain. CDR3 length: 14 amino acids. Trimming removed 5 bases at V and 7 bases at J, with 12 bases between. Germline V gives CDR1 SEHNR, CDR2 FQNEAQ (reference sequence). Written as DNA, the CDR3 is TGTGCCAGCAGCCTTCTGGAGGGAAATTCACCCCTCCACTTT. Encoded protein: CASSLLEGNSPLHF.

This chain uses TRBV4-1 with TRBJ2-7, with D possibly being TRBD1 (5 bases). CDR1 and CDR2 (germline): MGHRA, YSYEKL. V lost 1 base to trimming and J lost 8 bases, with 15 bases between them. This CDR3 comprises 14 residues. CDR3 sequence (DNA): TGCGCCAGCAGCCAAGCTCAAGGTCTGGACAAGCAGTACTTC. Protein product: CASSQAQGLDKQYF.

This clonotype came up a few times. This chain links TRBV20-1 with TRBJ2-1; D unclear. V was shortened by 3 bases and J by 4 bases, with 13 bases between the two germline ends. Germline V gives CDR1 DFQATT, CDR2 SNEGSKA (reference sequence). The CDR3 length is 14 residues. In DNA, the CDR3 is TGCAGTGCTAGCTACCATGGTACATACAATGAGCAGTTCTTC. Translating gives CSASYHGTYNEQFF.

This clonotype appeared a few times. The chain has TRBV20-1 and TRBJ1-5; TRBD1 agrees at 9 bases. Germline CDR1 DFQATT, CDR2 SNEGSKA (reference sequence). The CDR3 runs to 14 residues. V lost 0 bases and J lost 4; bases outside the gene matches: 1. For the CDR3, the DNA is TGCAGTGCTAGAGAGACAGGGGGTAATCAGCCCCAGCATTTT. It codes for CSARETGGNQPQHF.

The V gene is TRBV18, the J gene TRBJ2-1, with TRBD2 as a possible D gene (5 bases). The CDR3 is 16 residues long. Germline V gene data show CDR1 as KGHSH and CDR2 as LQKENI. Deletions cut 0 bases from V and 5 bases from J, with 14 bases between. The CDR3 loop is CASSPPVDGLNNEQFF. In DNA form, the CDR3 reads TGTGCCAGCTCACCACCTGTTGACGGACTTAACAATGAGCAGTTCTTC.

This clonotype was found a few times. The J gene is TRBJ2-1, the V gene TRBV7-9; D may match TRBD1 or TRBD2 (5 bases each). This CDR3 region has 15 residues. Trimming stripped 5 bases from V and 6 bases from J, with 17 bases between. CDR1 SEHNR and CDR2 FQNEAQ come from the germline V gene (reference sequence). In DNA form, the CDR3 reads TGTGCCAGCAGCCGAAATTTAGGGACGTCCAATGAGCAGTTCTTC. Protein sequence: CASSRNLGTSNEQFF. Full variable domain (rest looked up from reference TRBV7-9 and TRBJ2-1): DTGVSQNPRHKITKRGQNVTFRCDPISEHNRLYWYRQTLGQGPEFLTYFQNEAQLEKSRLLSDRFSAERPKGSFSTLEIQRTEQGDSAMYLCASSRNLGTSNEQFFGPGTRLTVL.

This clonotype was counted a few times. V usage is TRBV20-1 and J usage is TRBJ2-2; possibly TRBD2 for D (5 bases). The V and J ends lost 6 bases and 1 base respectively, with 12 bases between them. Germline-derived CDR1 and CDR2 are DFQATT and SNEGSKA (reference sequence). The CDR3 sequence is 14 residues long. The CDR3 here is CSAKPDLNTGELFF. DNA of the CDR3: TGCAGTGCCAAACCGGACTTGAACACCGGGGAGCTGTTTTTT.

This clonotype appeared a few times. The rearrangement joins TRBV27 to TRBJ1-6; 9 bases map to TRBD1. This CDR3 is built from 15 residues. Germline V gene data show CDR1 as MNHEY and CDR2 as SMNVEV (reference sequence). Trimming took 4 bases from V and 6 from J; bases not matched to a gene: 4. CDR3 sequence (DNA): TGTGCCAGCAGTTCACAGGGGGCGCGTAATTCACCCCTCCACTTT. Protein: CASSSQGARNSPLHF.

This clonotype has ten or more counts. The gene calls are TRBV29-1 and TRBJ2-5, with D hard to call. This CDR3 is 13 amino acids long. Germline V gene lookup returns CDR1 SQVTM and CDR2 ANQGSEA. The V end lost 6 bases, the J end lost 5 bases, and 16 bases lay between the germline ends. The CDR3 DNA reads TGCAGCGTGTTCCTGGGGTTAAAGGAGACCCAGTACTTC. Translated, it gives CSVFLGLKETQYF.

V and J are TRBV7-6 and TRBJ2-1; 11 nucleotides align to TRBD2. Germline V gene data show CDR1 as SGHVS and CDR2 as FNYEAQ. V was clipped by 5 bases and J by 5 bases; unmatched bases: 5. The CDR3 totals 15 residues. The CDR3 region has the DNA TGTGCCAGCAGCAGACTAGCGGGACAGAACAATGAGCAGTTCTTC. Its translation: CASSRLAGQNNEQFF.